The TCR beta chain under discussion was sequenced for a study of cytomegalovirus exposure and HLA in healthy donors. Trimming took 4 bases from V and 8 from J, leaving 17 bases between them. The CDR3 consists of 14 residues. CDR1 is MDHEN, CDR2 SYDVKM, per germline. Amplification used 60 Vbeta primers and 13 Jbeta primers. Assay used: immunoSEQ multiplex PCR; TCRdb lists only in-frame clones, some missing. The repertoire consists of 130,000 or so clones, with 60% to 80% occurring once and the leading ten covering 1.4% to 1.5%. The sequenced sample consisted of PBMCs. This chain joins TRBV28 and TRBJ1-2, with D possibly matching TRBD1 (5 bases). The receptor was isolated from a female donor in good health and CMV-seronegative. CDR3: CASSSGIGGSGYTF. The CDR3 DNA follows: TGTGCCAGCAGTTCGGGGATCGGGGGGTCCGGCTACACCTTC.